A single sample is the source of the 20 T cell receptor beta chains below, sequenced in a study of blood T cell repertoires in COVID-19. Produced via immunoSEQ multiplex PCR; TCRdb's table is partial and in-frame only. Of about 300,000 clones listed, more than 70% are singletons. The sample was peripheral blood. The receptors originated from a young man who had recovered from COVID-19.

The chain's CDR3 is CASSQADTSYGKGYTF. DNA for the CDR3: TGCGCCAGCAGCCAAGCCGACACGAGTTATGGTAAAGGCTACACCTTC. The chain is built from TRBV4-3 and TRBJ1-2; D is unclear. Germline V gives CDR1 LGHNA, CDR2 YSLEER. Trimming took 1 base from V and 8 from J, leaving 20 bases between them. This CDR3 is built from 16 residues.

Only a few counts were recorded for this clone. The rearrangement joins TRBV9 to TRBJ2-2, with a tentative D call TRBD2 (7 bases). CDR1 is SGDLS, CDR2 YYNGEE, per germline. V was shortened by 1 base and J by 7 bases, with 14 bases between the two germline ends. This CDR3 has 15 residues. CDR3 region: CASSVLGGQGGELFF. The CDR3 region has the DNA TGTGCCAGCAGCGTACTCGGGGGGCAAGGCGGGGAGCTGTTTTTT.

This clone was seen once. The chain carries TRBV27 and TRBJ2-1; 7 bases match TRBD2. Trimming took 6 bases from V and 1 from J; bases not matched to a gene: 6. Germline CDR1 and CDR2: MNHEY and SMNVEV (reference sequence). This CDR3 spans 15 amino acids. The CDR3 is CASRPSGVSYNEQFF. DNA of the CDR3: TGTGCCAGCAGACCAAGCGGGGTTTCCTACAATGAGCAGTTCTTC.

This clone came up once. The rearrangement links TRBV7-3 to TRBJ2-2; 10 bases fit TRBD1. CDR1 and CDR2 (germline): SGHTA, FQGTGA. There are 16 residues in the CDR3. Trimming at V came to 4 bases and at J to 6 bases, leaving 8 bases not matched to a gene. CDR3 sequence: CASSSLTGGGSGELFF. The CDR3 DNA follows: TGTGCCAGCAGCTCTCTGACAGGGGGCGGCTCCGGGGAGCTGTTTTTT.

CDR3 DNA sequence: TGTGCCAGCAGTGATCCCGGGACTAGCGGGGGGATCGCGGAGACCCAGTACTTC. Its protein product is CASSDPGTSGGIAETQYF. This chain links TRBV25-1 with TRBJ2-5, with 15 positions matching TRBD2. Germline-derived CDR1 and CDR2 are MGHDK and SYGVNS. The CDR3 is 18 amino acids. V was pared by 3 bases and J by 5 bases, with 10 bases of the junction left unmatched.

J is TRBJ1-5 and V is TRBV27; the match to TRBD1 covers 7 bases. CDR1 MNHEY and CDR2 SMNVEV come from the germline V gene (reference sequence). V was clipped by 8 bases and J by 4 bases; unmatched bases: 8. This CDR3 is built from 14 residues. The CDR3 region has the DNA TGTGCCAGCGGCACAGGGGTGGCAAATCAGCCCCAGCATTTT. It translates to CASGTGVANQPQHF.

The gene calls are TRBV25-1 and TRBJ2-5; D is ambiguous. Germline-derived CDR1 and CDR2 are MGHDK and SYGVNS. The V and J ends lost 1 base and 4 bases respectively, with 4 bases between them. The CDR3 is made up of 12 amino acids. CDR3 bases: TGTGCCAGCAGTGAATCGGGAGAGACCCAGTACTTC. Protein sequence: CASSESGETQYF.

The chain combines TRBV2 with TRBJ2-7; TRBD1 matches 8 bases. The trim removed 6 bases at V and 6 bases at J, leaving 7 bases unmatched. The germline V gene encodes CDR1 SNHLY and CDR2 FYNNEI. This CDR3 region has 13 residues. CDR3 sequence reads: CASRKTGVTEQYF. CDR3 bases: TGTGCCAGCAGGAAGACAGGGGTTACCGAGCAGTACTTC.

The rearrangement links TRBV12-5 to TRBJ2-3; TRBD2 matches at 7 bases. The CDR3 loop spans 14 amino acids. Germline V CDR1 and CDR2: LGHNT, FRNRAP. Trimming took 4 bases from V and 2 from J; bases not matched to a gene: 3. For the CDR3, the DNA is TGTGCTAGTGGTTCCGGGGGGTACACAGATACGCAGTATTTT. It yields the protein CASGSGGYTDTQYF.

The CDR3 DNA is TGTGCCAGCAGCTGGGGGACAGGGGGCATCTGGAACACTGAAGCTTTCTTT. Its translation: CASSWGTGGIWNTEAFF. The V gene is TRBV5-6, the J gene TRBJ1-1; 12 positions agree with TRBD1. Germline-derived CDR1 and CDR2 are SGHDT and YYEEEE. With V trimmed by 3 bases and J by 1 base, 7 bases remained unmatched. This CDR3 region has 17 residues.

This clone was detected once. The chain recombines TRBV7-2 with TRBJ1-2, with TRBD1 identical over 10 bases. Per the germline V gene, CDR1 is SGHTA and CDR2 is FQGNSA. Trimming cost V 5 bases and J 7 bases; bases outside gene matches: 7. The CDR3 length is 14 residues. CDR3 protein: CASSNGQGDGGYTF. The CDR3 region has the DNA TGTGCCAGCAGCAACGGACAGGGGGACGGTGGCTACACCTTC.

The chain employs TRBV19 and TRBJ2-7; perhaps TRBD2 as D (5 bases). Germline CDR1 and CDR2: LNHDA and SQIVND (reference sequence). The CDR3 extends over 14 amino acids. Trimming took off 0 bases at V and 5 bases at J, with 11 bases between the two ends. The CDR3 sequence is CASSIEWGENEQYF. In DNA form, the CDR3 reads TGTGCCAGTAGTATAGAGTGGGGAGAGAACGAGCAGTACTTC.

The gene calls are TRBV6-1 and TRBJ2-1; 8 nucleotides line up with TRBD1. J was trimmed by 4 bases and V by 0 bases; bases with no gene match: 5. The CDR3 covers 16 residues. Germline loops: CDR1 MNHNS, CDR2 SASEGT. The CDR3 reads CASSEAPQGAYNEQFF. As DNA, the CDR3 is TGTGCCAGCAGTGAAGCGCCCCAGGGGGCGTACAATGAGCAGTTCTTC.

The chain is built from TRBV6-5 and TRBJ2-3, with a possible D match to TRBD2 (6 bases). The CDR3 sequence is 13 residues long. The V and J ends lost 11 bases and 2 bases respectively, with 14 bases between them. From germline, CDR1 is MNHEY and CDR2 SVGAGI. The CDR3 spells CAGAGLATDTQYF. CDR3 bases: TGTGCCGGGGCGGGGCTGGCCACAGATACGCAGTATTTT.

V and J are TRBV6-6 and TRBJ2-1; 8 bases are shared with TRBD2. This CDR3 spans 13 amino acids. Germline CDR1 reads MNHNY; CDR2 reads SVGAGI (reference sequence). The V gene end was trimmed by 6 bases and the J gene end by 9 bases; junction bases not matched to a gene: 7. This CDR3 is CASRFGGGGEQFF. The CDR3 DNA is TGTGCCAGCAGATTCGGGGGGGGCGGTGAGCAGTTCTTC.

V gene TRBV18 combines with J gene TRBJ2-1; 9 nucleotides align to TRBD1. The J segment lost 3 bases and the V segment lost 0 bases, leaving 0 bases of the junction unmatched. CDR3 length equals 15 residues. Germline V lookup: CDR1 KGHSH, CDR2 LQKENI. The CDR3 reads CASSPPTGGYNEQFF. CDR3 in DNA: TGTGCCAGCTCACCACCGACAGGGGGCTACAATGAGCAGTTCTTC.

The chain uses TRBV19 and TRBJ2-2; weak D call: TRBD1 (6 bases). Germline values: CDR1 LNHDA, CDR2 SQIVND (reference sequence). The CDR3 covers 17 residues. V lost 4 bases, J lost 2 bases, and 17 bases lay in between. The CDR3 spells CASSTKPGTLNTGELFF. The CDR3 DNA reads as TGTGCCAGTAGTACGAAACCCGGGACACTAAACACCGGGGAGCTGTTTTTT.

V usage is TRBV4-2 and J usage is TRBJ1-1; 7 bases match TRBD1. The CDR3 sequence is 13 residues long. Germline CDR1 LGHNA, CDR2 YNFKEQ. V dropped 4 bases and J dropped 6; count of bases not matched to a gene: 5. CDR3: CASSPGQDPEAFF. As DNA, the CDR3 is TGTGCCAGCAGCCCAGGACAGGACCCTGAAGCTTTCTTT.

The chain recombines TRBV24-1 with TRBJ1-3; 8 bases fit TRBD1. J was trimmed by 4 bases and V by 7 bases; bases with no gene match: 2. In germline, CDR1 is KGHDR, CDR2 SFDVKD. This CDR3 is built from 13 residues. The CDR3 nucleotides read TGTGCCACCAGGACAGGGGAAGGAAACACCATATATTTT. This sequence encodes CATRTGEGNTIYF.

This clone has a single count. For the CDR3, the DNA is TGTGCCAGCAGTCGTGGGACTAGCGGGTACAATGAGCAGTTCTTC. This codes for CASSRGTSGYNEQFF. The chain couples TRBV27 to TRBJ2-1, with 12 bases identical to TRBD2. Unmatched junction bases numbered 3, after V lost 5 bases and J lost 4 bases. The CDR3 length is 15 residues. The germline V gene encodes CDR1 MNHEY and CDR2 SMNVEV (reference sequence).